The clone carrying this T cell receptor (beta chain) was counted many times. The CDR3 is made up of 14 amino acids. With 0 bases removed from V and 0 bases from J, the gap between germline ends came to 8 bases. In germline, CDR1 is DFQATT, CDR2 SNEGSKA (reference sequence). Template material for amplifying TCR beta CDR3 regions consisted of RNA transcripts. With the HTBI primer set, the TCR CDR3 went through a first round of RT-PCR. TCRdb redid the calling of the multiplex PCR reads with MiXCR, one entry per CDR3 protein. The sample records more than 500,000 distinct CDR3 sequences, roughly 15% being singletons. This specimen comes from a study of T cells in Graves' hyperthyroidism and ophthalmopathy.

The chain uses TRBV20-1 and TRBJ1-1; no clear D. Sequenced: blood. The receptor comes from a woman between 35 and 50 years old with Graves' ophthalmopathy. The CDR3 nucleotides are TGCAGTGCTAGAGATAGGCAGCTGAACACTGAAGCTTTCTTT. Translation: CSARDRQLNTEAFF.